A selection of T cell receptor beta chains follows, all from one sample in a study of cytomegalovirus exposure and HLA in healthy donors. Sequenced by immunoSEQ multiplex PCR; TCRdb stores in-frame clones only, minus some. The sample lists 150,000 to 200,000 clones; under 90% were seen once. The sample taken for sequencing was PBMCs. Every receptor here comes from a man aged 25 to 40 in good health and CMV-seropositive. Each CDR3 is given with its conserved first and last residue. The D gene is left open where the match is weak. Clone size appears in some rows only: once, few, many, or a class for an expanded clone.

V	D	size	J	DNA	CDR3
TRBV19	TRBD2	-	TRBJ2-3	TGTGCCAGTAGTATACAGACTAGCTTCACAGATACGCAGTATTTT	CASSIQTSFTDTQYF
TRBV6-5	TRBD1	-	TRBJ1-1	TGTGCCAGCAGTAAACAGGGGAGCGCTGAAGCTTTCTTT	CASSKQGSAEAFF
TRBV11-3	-	once	TRBJ2-7	TGTGCCAGCAGCAATAGTGACGAGCAGTACTTC	CASSNSDEQYF
TRBV15	TRBD1	-	TRBJ1-2	TGTGCCACCAGCAGAGACAAGGGGGCGGATGGCTACACCTTC	CATSRDKGADGYTF
TRBV6-5	TRBD2	once	TRBJ2-5	TGTGCCAGCAGGGGACTAGCGGGAGAAGAGACCCAGTACTTC	CASRGLAGEETQYF
TRBV16	-	-	TRBJ2-7	TGTGCCAGCAGCGGGCAGGGGAACCAATACGAGCAGTACTTC	CASSGQGNQYEQYF
TRBV6-5	-	few	TRBJ2-1	TGTGCCAGCAGTTACGAGGCGGGTGAGCAGTTCTTC	CASSYEAGEQFF
TRBV5-6	TRBD1	-	TRBJ1-2	TGTGCCAGCAGCTTCTACCGGGACAGGAACTATGGCTACACCTTC	CASSFYRDRNYGYTF
TRBV2	-	-	TRBJ1-1	TGTGCCAGCAAGGACAGATTCACTGAAGCTTTCTTT	CASKDRFTEAFF
TRBV11-2	-	few	TRBJ1-6	TGTGCCAGCAGCCCTTCGAGGAGACCGGGCTATAATTCACCCCTCCACTTT	CASSPSRRPGYNSPLHF
TRBV7-3	TRBD1	-	TRBJ2-7	TGTGCCAGCAGCCCCACCGGGACAGAGACTTACCCCTCCTACGAGCAGTACTTC	CASSPTGTETYPSYEQYF
TRBV12-5	TRBD1	-	TRBJ1-4	TGTGCTAGTGGGAGGGACAGAGGAGAAAAACTGTTTTTT	CASGRDRGEKLFF
TRBV5-4	-	-	TRBJ2-7	TGTGCCAGCAGCTTGGGGATCGACTATCGCTACGAGCAGTACTTC	CASSLGIDYRYEQYF
TRBV25-1	-	-	TRBJ2-4	TGTGCCAGCAAAGTGGGGCCTAACATTCAGTACTTC	CASKVGPNIQYF
TRBV5-4	-	-	TRBJ1-4	TGTGCCAGCAGCTTGGGACTGGGTAGGGGTAATGAAAAACTGTTTTTT	CASSLGLGRGNEKLFF
TRBV7-9	-	-	TRBJ1-3	TGTGCCAGCAGCCCTTGGCAGGGGAGAAACACCATATATTTT	CASSPWQGRNTIYF
TRBV18	-	-	TRBJ1-2	TGTGCCAGCTCAATGGGATCCACAGGCCTCTATGGCTACACCTTC	CASSMGSTGLYGYTF
TRBV19	-	-	TRBJ1-3	TGTGCCAACAGGGTCGCTGCTGGAAACACCATATATTTT	CANRVAAGNTIYF
TRBV5-1	TRBD1	-	TRBJ1-4	TGCGCCAGCAGCTTGGGGGGACAGGGAGAAAAACTGTTTTTT	CASSLGGQGEKLFF
TRBV6-5	-	-	TRBJ2-2	TGTGCCAGCAGTTACGGAGGGACCGGGGAGCTGTTTTTT	CASSYGGTGELFF
TRBV5-1	-	-	TRBJ2-3	TGCGCCAGCAGTCCCGGGGGAAATACGCAGTATTTT	CASSPGGNTQYF
TRBV6-5	-	once	TRBJ2-7	TGTGCCAGCAGTCGGGACACGACCTACGAGCAGTACTTC	CASSRDTTYEQYF
TRBV7-8	-	-	TRBJ2-1	TGTGCCAGCAGCCCGGACTCACAGTTCAATGAGCAGTTCTTC	CASSPDSQFNEQFF
TRBV7-9	-	-	TRBJ1-1	TGTTCCAGCAGCTTAGTGGAAGGGGGAAACACTGAAGCTTTCTTT	CSSSLVEGGNTEAFF
TRBV19	TRBD1	-	TRBJ2-7	TGTGCCAGTAGTCCCTCGGACAGGGGGACTTACGAGCAGTACTTC	CASSPSDRGTYEQYF
TRBV6-6	-	-	TRBJ1-1	TGTGCCAGCAGTTACCAGAACACTGAAGCTTTCTTT	CASSYQNTEAFF
TRBV5-1	TRBD1	-	TRBJ2-2	TGCGCCAGCAGCCCTTCCTGGACAGGGGGCTACACCGGGGAGCTGTTTTTT	CASSPSWTGGYTGELFF
TRBV7-9	-	-	TRBJ2-7	TGTTCCAGCAGCTCCCCGCAGGAATACGAGCAGTACTTC	CSSSSPQEYEQYF
TRBV15	TRBD1	-	TRBJ1-5	TGTGCCACCAGCAGAGGGAGGACAGGGAAGCAGCCCCAGCATTTT	CATSRGRTGKQPQHF
TRBV29-1	-	-	TRBJ1-4	TGCAGCGTTGACGACGGGTGGGGGCAGGGGGAAAAACTGTTTTTT	CSVDDGWGQGEKLFF
TRBV19	TRBD1	-	TRBJ1-1	TGTGCCAGTAGTACGACAGGGTTTGGGAACACTGAAGCTTTCTTT	CASSTTGFGNTEAFF
TRBV9	TRBD2	-	TRBJ2-5	TGTGCCAGCAGCGTAGATCGGAGCGGGGAAGAGACCCAGTACTTC	CASSVDRSGEETQYF
TRBV9	TRBD1	-	TRBJ2-1	TGTGCCAGCAGCGCTAGGTGGGACAGGGGTTCGGATGAGCAGTTCTTC	CASSARWDRGSDEQFF
TRBV27	-	-	TRBJ2-2	TGTGCCAGCAGTTTAGCGGCCCCGAACACCGGGGAGCTGTTTTTT	CASSLAAPNTGELFF
TRBV18	TRBD1	-	TRBJ1-2	TGTGCCAGCTCACCCCAGGCAGGGGGCGCGGCTAACTATGGCTACACCTTC	CASSPQAGGAANYGYTF
TRBV6-5	TRBD1	-	TRBJ1-2	TGTGCCAGCAGTCCCGGGACAGAGGTCTATGGCTACACCTTC	CASSPGTEVYGYTF
TRBV30	TRBD2	-	TRBJ2-1	TGTGCCTGGAGTGTACGCGTGCGGCCAGCGGGAGGGGGTTTGCAGTTCTTC	CAWSVRVRPAGGGLQFF
TRBV5-4	-	few	TRBJ2-7	TGTGCCAGCAGCTTGGCCGGTTCCTATGGCTCCTACGAGCAGTACTTC	CASSLAGSYGSYEQYF
TRBV11-2	-	-	TRBJ1-1	TGTGCCAGCAGCCCAATCGGGGGAGGGATGAACACTGAAGCTTTCTTT	CASSPIGGGMNTEAFF
TRBV29-1	-	-	TRBJ2-5	TGCAGCGTTTACAGGAATGAAGAGACCCAGTACTTC	CSVYRNEETQYF
TRBV6-5	TRBD2	-	TRBJ2-3	TGTGCCAGCAGTTACTCTAGGCTAGCGGTCCCAGATACGCAGTATTTT	CASSYSRLAVPDTQYF
TRBV25-1	-	-	TRBJ2-1	TGTGCCAGCCAGAGCGGAATCTACAATGAGCAGTTCTTC	CASQSGIYNEQFF